Shown below are 23 T cell receptor beta chains from a single sample sequenced in a study of shared clonotypes between healthy human individuals. Only CD45RO-negative cells positively selected for CCR7 counted as naive CD8 cells, so terminally differentiated effector memory CD45RA+ cells were excluded. TCRdb's copy holds only in-frame clones and misses some; the assay was immunoSEQ multiplex PCR. Among about 2 million clones, over 85% were seen once, and the ten largest hold more than 0.9%. Sequenced sample: naive CD8+ T cells sorted from blood. The origin of the receptors is a young man in good health.

The chain recombines TRBV7-2 with TRBJ2-7; D gene unclear. The CDR3 runs 14 residues. V lost 4 bases and J 4 bases, leaving 14 bases between the germline ends. In germline, CDR1 is SGHTA, CDR2 FQGNSA. DNA for the CDR3: TGTGCCAGCAGCTATACGGGTGGGGAATACGAGCAGTACTTC. This gives the protein CASSYTGGEYEQYF.

J is TRBJ2-7 and V is TRBV7-9, with D tentatively TRBD1 or TRBD2 (6 bases each). This CDR3 has 15 amino acids. Germline CDR1 SEHNR, CDR2 FQNEAQ (reference sequence). V lost 4 bases, J lost 2 bases, and 15 bases lay in between. The CDR3 is CASSSPEGEAYEQYF. The DNA of the CDR3 is TGTGCCAGCAGCTCCCCCGAGGGGGAGGCCTACGAGCAGTACTTC.

V gene TRBV11-2 combines with J gene TRBJ2-5, with 7 positions matching TRBD2. V lost 3 bases and J lost 2; bases outside the gene matches: 3. This CDR3 has 14 amino acids. The germline gives CDR1 SGHAT, CDR2 FQNNGV. The CDR3 DNA reads as TGTGCCAGCAGCTTTTGGGAGGGGCAAGAGACCCAGTACTTC. It specifies CASSFWEGQETQYF.

In this sample, this clone turned up a few times. The sample carries other DNA sequences with the same CDR3. V is TRBV25-1 and J is TRBJ2-1; D tentatively reads TRBD1 or TRBD2 (5 bases each). Germline CDR1 and CDR2: MGHDK and SYGVNS. The CDR3 length is 15 residues. V dropped 1 base and J dropped 0 bases, with 7 bases sitting between them. In nucleotides, the CDR3 is TGTGCCAGCAGTGAATGGGGGAGCTCCTACAATGAGCAGTTCTTC. This translates into CASSEWGSSYNEQFF. The full variable domain, its missing parts supplied by reference TRBV25-1 and TRBJ2-1, is EADIYQTPRYLVIGTGKKITLECSQTMGHDKMYWYQQDPGMELHLIHYSYGVNSTEKGDLSSESTVSRIRTEHFPLTLESARPSHTSQYLCASSEWGSSYNEQFFGPGTRLTVL.

V is TRBV28 and J is TRBJ1-6, with unresolved D. V gave up 5 bases and J gave up 2 bases, with 16 bases separating them. Looked up from germline, CDR1 is MDHEN and CDR2 is SYDVKM. The CDR3 totals 17 residues. DNA of the CDR3: TGTGCCAGCAGTACGACACATGAGGGCACCTATAATTCACCCCTCCACTTT. Amino acids: CASSTTHEGTYNSPLHF.

The chain couples TRBV11-2 to TRBJ2-1, with D maybe TRBD2 (6 bases). Trimming removed 1 base from V and 2 bases from J, with 9 bases in between. The CDR3 has 15 amino acids. Germline-derived CDR1 and CDR2 are SGHAT and FQNNGV. CDR3 in amino acids: CASSLAGVTYNEQFF. The CDR3 DNA reads as TGTGCCAGCAGCTTAGCGGGGGTGACCTACAATGAGCAGTTCTTC.

The gene calls are TRBV5-1 and TRBJ1-1, with D perhaps TRBD1 (5 bases). V lost 0 bases and J 5 bases, leaving 20 bases between the germline ends. This CDR3 has 17 amino acids. Germline-derived CDR1 and CDR2 are SGHRS and YFSETQ. DNA for the CDR3: TGCGCCAGCAGCTTGGCCATTTCCGGGCTGGGGGGAACTGAAGCTTTCTTT. Protein product: CASSLAISGLGGTEAFF.

This clone was counted only a few times. The identical CDR3 is also encoded by other nucleotide sequences in the sample. The J gene is TRBJ1-2, the V gene TRBV7-9, with unresolved D. The CDR3 runs 12 residues. Trimming removed 5 bases from V and 1 base from J, with 5 bases in between. The germline CDR1 and CDR2 sequences are SEHNR and FQNEAQ (reference sequence). This CDR3 reads CASSPFNYGYTF. CDR3 nucleotide sequence: TGTGCCAGCAGCCCATTTAACTATGGCTACACCTTC.

In regard to this clone: A much larger clone lies one base from this, so it may be a read error. Other DNA sequences within the sample encode an identical CDR3. The rearrangement uses TRBV27 and TRBJ1-1; perhaps TRBD1 as D (5 bases). The CDR3 has 13 amino acids. V lost 4 bases and J 3 bases, leaving 9 bases between the germline ends. Looked up from germline, CDR1 is MNHEY and CDR2 is SMNVEV (reference sequence). The CDR3 DNA follows: TGTGCCAGCAGTTACGGGGGGGACACTGAAGCTTTCTTT. It translates to CASSYGGDTEAFF.

This chain uses TRBV11-2 with TRBJ2-7, with D maybe TRBD2 (5 bases). Germline assignment: CDR1 SGHAT and CDR2 FQNNGV. With 2 bases removed from V and 2 bases from J, the gap between germline ends came to 13 bases. There are 15 residues in the CDR3. In DNA form, the CDR3 reads TGTGCCAGCAGCTTACCCCTTAGTAGCGCCTACGAGCAGTACTTC. It codes for CASSLPLSSAYEQYF.

The chain recombines TRBV6-6 with TRBJ2-1; TRBD2 aligns across 14 bases. The V gene end was trimmed by 7 bases and the J gene end by 10 bases; junction bases not matched to a gene: 6. The CDR3 spans 14 residues. The germline V gene has CDR1 MNHNY and CDR2 SVGAGI (reference sequence). The CDR3 spells CASTGTSGGEEQFF. CDR3 nucleotide sequence: TGTGCCAGCACCGGGACTAGCGGGGGTGAGGAGCAGTTCTTC.

The chain joins TRBV30 to TRBJ2-7; 7 bases fit TRBD2. V lost 2 bases, J lost 0 bases, and 19 bases stayed unmatched. Looked up from germline, CDR1 is GTSNPN and CDR2 is SVGIG (reference sequence). This CDR3 region has 19 residues. The CDR3 is CAWSPRTGTTSFPSYEQYF. The CDR3 nucleotides read TGTGCCTGGAGTCCCCGTACCGGGACTACTTCTTTCCCCTCCTACGAGCAGTACTTC.

The V and J genes are TRBV5-1 and TRBJ1-1, with a tentative D call TRBD1 (5 bases). The V end lost 4 bases, the J end lost 2 bases, and 12 bases lay between the germline ends. Germline V lookup: CDR1 SGHRS, CDR2 YFSETQ. The CDR3 is 14 amino acids. The CDR3 reads CASSPGLINTEAFF. In nucleotides, the CDR3 is TGCGCCAGCAGCCCGGGACTGATAAACACTGAAGCTTTCTTT.

Comments on this clone: A much larger clonotype is one base distant, so this may be a read error. The same CDR3 also results from other DNA sequences found in this sample. V usage is TRBV30 and J usage is TRBJ1-2; D is uncertain. The V end lost 0 bases, the J end lost 4 bases, and 3 bases lay between the germline ends. The CDR3 consists of 11 residues. CDR1 and CDR2 from the germline V gene are GTSNPN and SVGIG (reference sequence). CDR3 in amino acids: CAWSVGYGYTF. The CDR3 DNA sequence: TGTGCCTGGAGTGTAGGCTATGGCTACACCTTC.

CDR3 protein: CASSESGAVQFF. CDR3 coding DNA: TGCGCCAGCAGTGAGTCTGGGGCAGTGCAGTTCTTC. This rearrangement joins TRBV10-1 to TRBJ2-1; D perhaps matches TRBD1 (5 bases). Trimming pared 0 bases from V and 12 bases from J, leaving 9 bases between. Germline-derived CDR1 and CDR2 are WNHNN and SYGVQD (reference sequence). This CDR3 region has 12 residues.

The chain links TRBV4-3 to TRBJ2-3; a weak D match, TRBD2 (5 bases). CDR1 is LGHNA, CDR2 YSLEER, per germline. The CDR3 spans 17 residues. V lost 2 bases, J lost 0 bases, and 15 bases lay in between. CDR3 coding DNA: TGCGCCAGCAGCCAACGAACGGACTGGACTAGCACAGATACGCAGTATTTT. This encodes CASSQRTDWTSTDTQYF.

The V gene is TRBV6-4, the J gene TRBJ2-2, with TRBD1 matching over 7 bases. CDR1 MRHNA and CDR2 SNTAGT come from the germline V gene. The CDR3 consists of 12 residues. Germline trimming cut 10 bases from V and 4 bases from J; bases unmatched to any gene: 3. DNA of the CDR3: TGTGCCACCCCAGGGGGCACCGGGGAGCTGTTTTTT. Translating gives CATPGGTGELFF.

The genes are TRBV19 and TRBJ1-2; TRBD1 matches 8 bases. The trim removed 5 bases at V and 4 bases at J, leaving 9 bases unmatched. Germline V lookup: CDR1 LNHDA, CDR2 SQIVND (reference sequence). This CDR3 contains 15 residues. Here the CDR3 reads CASSGLQGVFYGYTF. DNA of the CDR3: TGTGCCAGTAGTGGATTACAGGGGGTGTTCTATGGCTACACCTTC. The entire variable domain, with the rest obtained from reference TRBV19 and TRBJ1-2, is as follows: DGGITQSPKYLFRKEGQNVTLSCEQNLNHDAMYWYRQDPGQGLRLIYYSQIVNDFQKGDIAEGYSVSREKKESFPLTVTSAQKNPTAFYLCASSGLQGVFYGYTFGSGTRLTVV.

The CDR3 nucleotides read TGTGCCTGGAGGGGGTACACCGGGGAGCTGTTTTTT. Amino acids: CAWRGYTGELFF. This chain links TRBV30 with TRBJ2-2; D not resolved. V lost 3 bases, J lost 3 bases, and 5 bases lay in between. The CDR3 extends over 12 amino acids. Germline loops: CDR1 GTSNPN, CDR2 SVGIG (reference sequence).

This clone was seen just once. A much larger clone lies one base from this, so it may be a read error. Other nucleotide sequences from this sample produce the same CDR3. CDR3 in amino acids: CASSLGSSYEQYF. As DNA, the CDR3 is TGTGCCAGCAGCTTAGGCAGCTCCTACGAGCAGTACTTC. J is TRBJ2-7 and V is TRBV5-8; D is unclear. The V and J ends lost 2 bases and 0 bases respectively, with 6 bases between them. The CDR3 runs to 13 residues. Germline CDR1 SGHTS, CDR2 YDEGEE.

V is TRBV6-6 and J is TRBJ2-7; 9 bases map to TRBD2. With V trimmed by 6 bases and J by 4 bases, 7 bases remained unmatched. Germline V gene sequence: CDR1 MNHNY, CDR2 SVGAGI (reference sequence). This CDR3 is built from 14 residues. The CDR3 sequence: CASRSGGTDYEQYF. Here the CDR3 DNA reads TGTGCCAGCAGAAGCGGGGGGACCGATTACGAGCAGTACTTC.

This chain connects TRBV27 to TRBJ2-3, with D tentatively TRBD1 or TRBD2 (5 bases each). Germline assignment: CDR1 MNHEY and CDR2 SMNVEV (reference sequence). The CDR3 runs to 15 residues. V lost 6 bases and J lost 6, with 19 bases in between. The CDR3 bases are TGTGCCAGCAGCCACCGGGACCCACGCTGGGATACGCAGTATTTT. Amino acid sequence: CASSHRDPRWDTQYF.

The chain carries TRBV4-1 and TRBJ2-7; 8 positions match TRBD1. Trimming at V came to 4 bases and at J to 6 bases, leaving 8 bases not matched to a gene. The CDR3 consists of 14 residues. Germline CDR1 and CDR2: MGHRA and YSYEKL. The CDR3 is CASSPMDRVGEQYF. The CDR3 nucleotides read TGCGCCAGCAGCCCAATGGACAGGGTGGGCGAGCAGTACTTC.